The present T cell receptor beta chain was sequenced within a study of blood T cell repertoires in COVID-19. Background on the study: Sample material is recorded as cDNA or gDNA derived from T cells, B-cell-depleted T cells, or PBMCs.

Original handling: It was from reference gene primer amplification that nucleated cell counts were estimated. Assay: immunoSEQ multiplex PCR; the TCRdb copy retains only in-frame clones and omits some. Clone size and the V and J calls come from that table; the DNA yielded D and trimming. Of some 350,000 clones detected, approximately 86% appear once; the ten largest clones hold approximately 2.9%. Material: peripheral blood. The clonotype comes from a human donor in a cohort sampled during active COVID-19.

The CDR3: CATTRSGSSYNEQFF. CDR3 nucleotide sequence: TGTGCCACCACAAGGAGCGGGAGCTCCTACAATGAGCAGTTCTTC. This chain joins TRBV19 and TRBJ2-1; 8 bases align to TRBD2. Germline V gene data show CDR1 as LNHDA and CDR2 as SQIVND (reference sequence). V was pared by 10 bases and J by 0 bases, with 8 bases of the junction left unmatched. The CDR3 runs 15 residues.